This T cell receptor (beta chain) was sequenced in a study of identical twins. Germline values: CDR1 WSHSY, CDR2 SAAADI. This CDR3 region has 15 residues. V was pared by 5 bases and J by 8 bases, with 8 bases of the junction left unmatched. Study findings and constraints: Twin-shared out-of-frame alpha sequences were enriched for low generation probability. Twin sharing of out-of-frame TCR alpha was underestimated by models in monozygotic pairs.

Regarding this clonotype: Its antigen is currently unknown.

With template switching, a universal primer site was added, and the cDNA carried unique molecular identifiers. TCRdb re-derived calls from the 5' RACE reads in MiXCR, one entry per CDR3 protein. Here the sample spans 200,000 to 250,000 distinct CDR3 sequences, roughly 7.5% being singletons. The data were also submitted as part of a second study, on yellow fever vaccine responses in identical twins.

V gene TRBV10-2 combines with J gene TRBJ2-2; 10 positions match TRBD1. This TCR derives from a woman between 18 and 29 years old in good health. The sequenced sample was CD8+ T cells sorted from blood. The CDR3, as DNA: TGCGCCAGCAGTTGGGGACAGGGGCCTCTGGGGGAGCTGTTTTTT. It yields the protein CASSWGQGPLGELFF.